The clone carrying this T cell receptor (beta chain) showed up just a few times. Its target is unknown. In germline, CDR1 is SGHNT, CDR2 YYREEE (reference sequence). This CDR3 has 15 residues. The J segment lost 7 bases and the V segment lost 0 bases, leaving 8 bases of the junction unmatched. Isolated RNA was reverse transcribed in full, so expressed TCRB transcripts were sequenced. Here immunoSEQ multiplex PCR was the method, and the copy in TCRdb shows in-frame clones only, minus some. The table records under 400,000 clones, roughly an eighth of them present only once. The data were taken from a study of beta chain features in type 1 diabetes. Overall study: Healthy donors and patients showed comparable age, gender and cell yields. Taken together, all samples contributed more than 90,000,000 examined sorted cells. General study findings and limits: Among all four CD4+ subsets, Type 1 diabetes patients had TCRB CDR3s that were moderately but significantly shorter.

The chain links TRBV5-4 to TRBJ2-5, with 8 bases that match TRBD2. The sequenced sample was naive CD4+ T cells from blood. The receptor was derived from a woman aged 18-29 years with type 1 diabetes. CDR3 loop: CASSLGSGTGGTQYF. The CDR3 nucleotides are TGTGCCAGCAGCTTGGGTAGCGGGACTGGGGGGACCCAGTACTTC.